The TCR beta chain under discussion was sequenced for a study of PD-L1 blockade in urothelial cancer (dated by TCRdb to 2015 to 2018). General notes on the study: Every patient began therapy around 2014 and was given atezolizumab 1,200 mg intravenously every 3 weeks. About nine tenths of the roughly 29 patients were males with bladder-origin urothelial cancer, and about 65% of the roughly 30 reported a prior smoking history. Patients had an ECOG performance status of 0 or 1 and had received between 0 and 3 prior chemotherapy regimens. Blood samples were analyzed at two time points: 3 weeks after treatment start (second dose) and 6 weeks after treatment start. A median of about 150,000 T cells and 85,000 or so unique TCRs was obtained from blood samples, and a median clonality of about 0.08 was observed. Somatic, immune and clinical correlates of response to PD-L1 blockade with atezolizumab in urothelial cancer were the focus of an exploratory multi-omic analysis. Pretreatment tumor samples and matched peripheral blood, collected serially before and after atezolizumab treatment, underwent TCR sequencing. Durable clinical benefit meant progression-free survival longer than 6 months, and TCR features were also tested against progression-free and overall survival. In the same patients, pretreatment tumors underwent whole exome sequencing and RNA sequencing in addition to TCR sequencing. Durable clinical benefit was achieved by nine patients but not by the remaining 20. Twenty-nine patients had pretreatment blood TCR-seq, some 25 had at least one posttreatment blood collection, and some 25 had tumor TCR-seq. Study-wide findings and limitations: Improved progression-free and overall survival was associated with having pretreatment peripheral blood TCR clonality below the median. Because the sample size was small (n ≈ 29) and many exploratory analyses were performed, the results are intended to be hypothesis-generating. Among patients with durable benefit, tumor-associated TCR clones showed greater expansion in peripheral blood 3 weeks after treatment started (n of about 20, p = 0.022).

Synthetic TCR analog templates were spiked into each PCR to estimate absolute template abundance from read counts. Using the immunoSEQ assay, TCRbeta CDR3 regions were amplified from genomic DNA with bias-controlled V and J gene primers. Sequencing of rearranged TCRbeta segments was performed at approximately 20X coverage. The authors processed their data as follows. Sequencing errors were corrected by clustering and CDR3s were annotated against IMGT to assign V, D and J genes. Downstream analyses used only productive TCRbeta rearrangements, leaving out any out-of-frame or stop-codon sequences. Clonality was computed as one minus Shannon entropy normalized by the log of the number of unique productive sequences. Clones differing between time points or between blood and tumor were identified by Fisher's exact test with Benjamini-Hochberg correction at adjusted p below 0.01. Sourced from immuneACCESS, this table was stored by TCRdb with only in-frame sequences that have V and J called. A share of the clones is absent; for the studies checked, an unresolved V gene accounts for under half, and the remainder has no known explanation. V and J calls and clone size come straight from that table; D and trimming were deduced from the DNA. The sample includes roughly 56,000 clones, with more than 70% observed a single time. Together, the top ten hold approximately 20% of the sample.

In the germline V gene, CDR1 corresponds to SGDLS and CDR2 to YYNGEE. The CDR3 covers 12 residues, taking in both the cysteine and the phenylalanine. The kept DNA is CDR3 alone, 36 bases in frame from the first base. Trimming accounts for 4 bases at V and 13 bases at J, while the number of junction bases matched to no gene is 10. Concerning this clone: Its target antigen remains unknown. Base qualities were left out, and no much larger clone turns up one base away.

This specimen's time point label, per the study, means: pretreatment peripheral blood. The cohort comprised more than 25 patients with locally advanced or metastatic urothelial carcinoma treated at Memorial Sloan Kettering on a trial protocol. Peripheral blood mononuclear cells were collected pretreatment and during treatment, with between 1 and 8 total time points per patient. The Qiagen DNeasy Blood extraction kit was used to purify genomic DNA from total PBMCs and tumor samples. Collected pretreatment and during treatment, PBMCs were isolated and stored as previously described. The source is a man aged 60 to 75 with urothelial cancer. Here the chain combines TRBV9 and TRBJ1-1, with 7 middle bases fitting TRBD1. The material was PBMCs, obtained around atezolizumab (anti-PD-L1) treatment. The CDR3 region: CASSSTDRLVFF. The bases read TGTGCCAGCAGCTCAACGGACAGGTTGGTTTTCTTT.